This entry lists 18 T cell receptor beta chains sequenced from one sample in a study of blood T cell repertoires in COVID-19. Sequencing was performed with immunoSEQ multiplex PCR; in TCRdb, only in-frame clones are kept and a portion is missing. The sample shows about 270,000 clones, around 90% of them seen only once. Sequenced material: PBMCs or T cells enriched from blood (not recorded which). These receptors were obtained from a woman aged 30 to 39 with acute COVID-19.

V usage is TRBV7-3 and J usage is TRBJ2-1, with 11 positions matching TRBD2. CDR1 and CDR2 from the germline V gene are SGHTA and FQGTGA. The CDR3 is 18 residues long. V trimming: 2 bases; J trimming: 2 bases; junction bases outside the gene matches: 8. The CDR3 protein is CASSLFTTSGNPYNEQFF. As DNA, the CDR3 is TGTGCCAGCAGCTTATTCACGACTAGCGGGAATCCCTACAATGAGCAGTTCTTC.

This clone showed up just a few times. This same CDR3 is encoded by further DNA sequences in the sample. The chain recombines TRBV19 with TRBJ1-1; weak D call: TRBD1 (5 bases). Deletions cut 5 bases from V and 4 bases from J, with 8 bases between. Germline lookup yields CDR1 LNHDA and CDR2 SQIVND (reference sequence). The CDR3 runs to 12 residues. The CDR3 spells CASSSGGTEAFF. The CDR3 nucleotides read TGTGCCAGTAGTTCCGGGGGCACTGAAGCTTTCTTT.

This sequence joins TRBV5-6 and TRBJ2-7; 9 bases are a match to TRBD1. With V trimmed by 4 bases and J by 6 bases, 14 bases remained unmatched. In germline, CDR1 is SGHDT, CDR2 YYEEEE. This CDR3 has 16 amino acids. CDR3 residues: CASSSRYRGRYPEQYF. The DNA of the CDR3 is TGTGCCAGCAGCAGCAGATACAGGGGGCGATACCCCGAGCAGTACTTC.

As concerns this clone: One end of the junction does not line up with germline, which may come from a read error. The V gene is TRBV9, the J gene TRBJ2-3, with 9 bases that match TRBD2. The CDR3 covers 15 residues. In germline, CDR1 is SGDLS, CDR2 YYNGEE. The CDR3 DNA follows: TGCCCCCGCCGCGGGGGGGGCTTCCCTGGGGATACGCAGTATTTT. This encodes CPRRGGGFPGDTQYF.

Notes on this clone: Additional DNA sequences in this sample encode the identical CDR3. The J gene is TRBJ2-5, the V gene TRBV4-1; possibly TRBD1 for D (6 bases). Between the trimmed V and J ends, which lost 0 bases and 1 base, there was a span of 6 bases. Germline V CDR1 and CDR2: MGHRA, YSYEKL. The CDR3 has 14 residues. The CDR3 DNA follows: TGCGCCAGCAGCCAAGACAGGGGCCAAGAGACCCAGTACTTC. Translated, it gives CASSQDRGQETQYF.

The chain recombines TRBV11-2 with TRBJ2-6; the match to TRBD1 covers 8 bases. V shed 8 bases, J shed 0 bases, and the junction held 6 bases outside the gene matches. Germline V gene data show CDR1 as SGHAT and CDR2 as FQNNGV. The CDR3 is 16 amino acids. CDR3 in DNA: TGTGCCAGCCAGACAGGGGATCGCTCTGGGGCCAACGTCCTGACTTTC. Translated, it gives CASQTGDRSGANVLTF.

In DNA, the CDR3 is TGTGCCAGCAGCCAGGGATCTAGCGGGAGGGGGACCTACGAGCAGTACTTC. This codes for CASSQGSSGRGTYEQYF. The chain couples TRBV3-1 (or the pseudogene TRBV3-2) to TRBJ2-7, with 12 bases aligning to TRBD2. The CDR3 is 17 residues long. The V gene end was trimmed by 3 bases and the J gene end by 2 bases; junction bases not matched to a gene: 8. CDR1 is LGHDT and CDR2 is YNNKEL in the germline V gene (reference sequence).

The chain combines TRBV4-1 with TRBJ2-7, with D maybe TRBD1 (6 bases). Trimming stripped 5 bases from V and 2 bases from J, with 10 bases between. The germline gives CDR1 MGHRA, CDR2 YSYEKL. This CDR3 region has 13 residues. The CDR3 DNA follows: TGCGCCAGCAGCGCCCAGGGGACCTACGAGCAGTACTTC. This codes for CASSAQGTYEQYF.

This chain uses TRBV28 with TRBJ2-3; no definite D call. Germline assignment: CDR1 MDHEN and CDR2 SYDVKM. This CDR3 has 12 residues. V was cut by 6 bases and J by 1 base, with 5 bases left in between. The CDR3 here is CASRTGTDTQYF. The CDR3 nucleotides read TGTGCCAGCAGAACGGGCACAGATACGCAGTATTTT.

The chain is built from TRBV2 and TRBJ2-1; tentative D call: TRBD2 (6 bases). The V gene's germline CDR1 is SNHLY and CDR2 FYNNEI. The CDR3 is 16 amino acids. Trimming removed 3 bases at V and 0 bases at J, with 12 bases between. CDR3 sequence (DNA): TGTGCCAGCAGTGACCCCGGGGGAGGCTCCTACAATGAGCAGTTCTTC. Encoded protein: CASSDPGGGSYNEQFF.

CDR3 DNA sequence: TGTGCCATCACCAGGACTAGCGGGAGGGACAATGAGCAGTTCTTC. It encodes CAITRTSGRDNEQFF. The rearrangement links TRBV10-3 to TRBJ2-1; TRBD2 aligns across 15 bases. There are 15 residues in the CDR3. The germline CDR1 and CDR2 sequences are ENHRY and SYGVKD. Trimming took 7 bases from V and 5 from J; bases not matched to a gene: 3.

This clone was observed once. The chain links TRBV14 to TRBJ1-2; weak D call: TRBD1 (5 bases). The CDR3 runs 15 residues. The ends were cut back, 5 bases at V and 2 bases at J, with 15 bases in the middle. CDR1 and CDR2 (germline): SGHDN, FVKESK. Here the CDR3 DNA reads TGTGCCAGCAGCGGGGCGTGGGGAAACAACTATGGCTACACCTTC. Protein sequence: CASSGAWGNNYGYTF.

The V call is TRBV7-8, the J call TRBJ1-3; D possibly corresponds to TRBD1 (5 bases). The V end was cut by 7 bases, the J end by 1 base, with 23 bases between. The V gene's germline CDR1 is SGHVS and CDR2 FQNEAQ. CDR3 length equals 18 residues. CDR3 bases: TGTGCCAGCATATCCGGGTATGACAGCTCTCTATCTGGAAACACCATATATTTT. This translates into CASISGYDSSLSGNTIYF.

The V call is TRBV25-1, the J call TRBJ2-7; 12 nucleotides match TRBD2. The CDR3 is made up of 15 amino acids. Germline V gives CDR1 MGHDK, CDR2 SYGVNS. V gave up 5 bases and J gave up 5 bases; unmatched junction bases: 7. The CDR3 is CASSSLRLAGDEQYF. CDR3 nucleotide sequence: TGTGCCAGCAGTAGCCTCCGACTAGCGGGAGACGAGCAGTACTTC.

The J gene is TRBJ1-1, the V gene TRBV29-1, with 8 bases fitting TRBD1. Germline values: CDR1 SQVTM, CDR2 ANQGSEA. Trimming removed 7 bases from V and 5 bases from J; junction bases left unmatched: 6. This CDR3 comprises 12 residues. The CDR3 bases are TGCAGCGCTGGACAGGGTGTGACTGAAGCTTTCTTT. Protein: CSAGQGVTEAFF.

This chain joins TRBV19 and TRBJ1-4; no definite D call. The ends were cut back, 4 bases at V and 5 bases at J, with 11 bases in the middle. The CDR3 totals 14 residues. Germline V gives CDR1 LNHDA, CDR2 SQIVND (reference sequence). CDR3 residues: CASSKQSGNEKLFF. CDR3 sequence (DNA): TGTGCCAGTAGTAAGCAATCGGGAAATGAAAAACTGTTTTTT.

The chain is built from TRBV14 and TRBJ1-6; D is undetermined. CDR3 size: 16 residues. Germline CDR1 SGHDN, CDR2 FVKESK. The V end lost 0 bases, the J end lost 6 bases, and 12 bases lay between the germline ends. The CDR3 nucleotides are TGTGCCAGCAGCCAAGAGTGGGCGCAGCCTAATTCACCCCTCCACTTT. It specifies CASSQEWAQPNSPLHF.

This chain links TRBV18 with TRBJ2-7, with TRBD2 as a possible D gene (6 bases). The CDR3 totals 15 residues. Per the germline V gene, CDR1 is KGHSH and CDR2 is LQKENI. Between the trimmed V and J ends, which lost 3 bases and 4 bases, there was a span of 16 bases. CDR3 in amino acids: CASSPEGRGWYEQYF. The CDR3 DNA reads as TGTGCCAGCTCACCGGAGGGACGGGGTTGGTACGAGCAGTACTTC. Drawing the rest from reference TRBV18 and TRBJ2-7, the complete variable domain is NAGVMQNPRHLVRRRGQEARLRCSPMKGHSHVYWYRQLPEEGLKFMVYLQKENIIDESGMPKERFSAEFPKEGPSILRIQQVVRGDSAAYFCASSPEGRGWYEQYFGPGTRLTVT.